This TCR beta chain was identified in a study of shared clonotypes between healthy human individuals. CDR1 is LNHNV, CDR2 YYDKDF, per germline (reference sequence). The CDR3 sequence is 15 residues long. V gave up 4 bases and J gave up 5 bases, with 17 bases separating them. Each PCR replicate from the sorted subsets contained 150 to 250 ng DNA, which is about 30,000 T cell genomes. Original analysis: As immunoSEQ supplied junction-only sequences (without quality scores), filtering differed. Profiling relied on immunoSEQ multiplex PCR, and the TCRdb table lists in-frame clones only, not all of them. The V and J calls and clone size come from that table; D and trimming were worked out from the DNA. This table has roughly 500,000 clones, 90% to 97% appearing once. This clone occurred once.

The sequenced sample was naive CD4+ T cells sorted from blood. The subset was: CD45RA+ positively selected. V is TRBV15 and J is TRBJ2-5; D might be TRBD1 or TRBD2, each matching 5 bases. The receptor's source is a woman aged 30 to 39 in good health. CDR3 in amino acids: CATSTDRDAAETQYF. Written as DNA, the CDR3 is TGTGCCACCAGCACCGACCGGGACGCGGCTGAGACCCAGTACTTC.